These T cell receptor beta chains were read from a single sample in a study of CD8+ T cells in alopecia areata. Measured with immunoSEQ multiplex PCR; TCRdb has only the in-frame clones, and not every one. The sample has 110,000 to 150,000 clones; 62% are singletons. The sequenced material came from CD8+ T cells sorted from blood. The receptors shown here come from a human donor in good health. The CDR3 runs from the conserved cysteine through the conserved F or W. D genes are given only for firm matches. Clone size appears in some rows only: once, few, many, or a class for an expanded clone.

clone_size | j_call | v_call | cdr3_length | d_call | cdr3_nt | cdr3_aa
- | TRBJ2-3 | TRBV5-4 | 13 | - | TGTGCCAGCAGCTTAGGACGACCAGATACGCAGTATTTT | CASSLGRPDTQYF
- | TRBJ2-5 | TRBV6-5 | 12 | - | TGTGCCAGCAGTTTATCGGACGGGACCCAGCACTTC | CASSLSDGTQHF
- | TRBJ2-1 | TRBV18 | 14 | TRBD2 | TGTGCCAGCTCAGACCCGGGACTACACAATGAGCAGTTCTTC | CASSDPGLHNEQFF
- | TRBJ1-1 | TRBV5-1 | 15 | - | TGCGCCAGCAGCCCTCCGGGACGGGTGAACACTGAAGCTTTCTTT | CASSPPGRVNTEAFF
few | TRBJ2-7 | TRBV5-1 | 16 | TRBD1 | TGCGCCAGCAGCTTGGTCCCCGGGACAGGGGAGGACGAGCAGTACTTC | CASSLVPGTGEDEQYF
- | TRBJ2-5 | TRBV7-9 | 15 | - | TGTGCCAGCAGCTTTGTTACGCCACACCAAGAGACCCAGTACTTC | CASSFVTPHQETQYF
- | TRBJ2-7 | TRBV29-1 | 13 | - | TGCAGCGCCGTTAAGGGGAACTCCTACGAGCAGTACTTC | CSAVKGNSYEQYF
- | TRBJ2-7 | TRBV6-5 | 13 | - | TGTGCCAGCAGTTACTCCCCGACGGGCGAGCAGTACTTC | CASSYSPTGEQYF
- | TRBJ2-7 | TRBV5-1 | 13 | - | TGCGCCAGCAGCTTGGCCCCCTCCTACGAGCAGTACTTC | CASSLAPSYEQYF
- | TRBJ2-7 | TRBV5-6 | 11 | - | TGTGCCAGCAGCTTGGGCCACGAGCAGTACTTC | CASSLGHEQYF
few | TRBJ2-3 | TRBV11-1 | 18 | - | TGTGCCAGCAGCTTAGGACAGGAGGTCTCATCCCCCACAGATACGCAGTATTTT | CASSLGQEVSSPTDTQYF
- | TRBJ2-4 | TRBV27 | 16 | TRBD1 | TGTGCCAGCAGTTTATCGATGGGACAGCGAGCGGACATTCAGTACTTC | CASSLSMGQRADIQYF
few | TRBJ2-7 | TRBV2 | 16 | - | TGTGCCAGCAGTGATTCCCGAGAGGAGAGTTCCTACGAGCAGTACTTC | CASSDSREESSYEQYF
- | TRBJ1-4 | TRBV28 | 16 | TRBD1 | TGTGCCAGCAGTCCTGGGGACAGCATCTATAATGAAAAACTGTTTTTT | CASSPGDSIYNEKLFF
- | TRBJ1-2 | TRBV7-9 | 14 | - | TGTGCCAGCAGCCCAATCGGGCAGAACTATGGCTACACCTTC | CASSPIGQNYGYTF
few | TRBJ2-7 | TRBV16 | 12 | - | TGTGCCAGCAGTACGGGTCCCTACGAGCAGTACTTC | CASSTGPYEQYF
- | TRBJ2-7 | TRBV30 | 14 | TRBD1 | TGTGCCATATCACCGGGACAGGGGGGCTACGAGCAGTACTTC | CAISPGQGGYEQYF
few | TRBJ2-2 | TRBV2 | 14 | - | TGTGCCAGCACCGGGACGGAGTACACCGGGGAGCTGTTTTTT | CASTGTEYTGELFF
- | TRBJ2-3 | TRBV29-1 | 15 | - | TGCAGCGTTGAAACAGGACAGACCAGCACAGATACGCAGTATTTT | CSVETGQTSTDTQYF
- | TRBJ2-1 | TRBV30 | 17 | TRBD1 | TGTGCCTGGAGTGGCCAACCGGGACAGGGTTTGCCGTATGAGCAGTTCTTC | CAWSGQPGQGLPYEQFF
once | TRBJ2-2 | TRBV27 | 15 | TRBD2 | TGTGCCAGCAGACTAGCGGGAGGGCCTCCCGGGGAGCTGTTTTTT | CASRLAGGPPGELFF
few | TRBJ2-7 | TRBV29-1 | 15 | TRBD2 | TGCAGCGTTGAAGGACTAGCGGGAGGCTTATACGAGCAGTACTTC | CSVEGLAGGLYEQYF
few | TRBJ1-5 | TRBV27 | 14 | TRBD1 | TGTGCCAGCCAGGTCTCAGGGGGAGGCCAGCCCCAGCATTTT | CASQVSGGGQPQHF
- | TRBJ2-2 | TRBV30 | 11 | - | TGTGCCTCCGCAGGGGCCGGGGAGCTGTTTTTT | CASAGAGELFF
- | TRBJ2-1 | TRBV4-1 | 13 | - | TGCGCCAGCAGCCAAGATGGAAGGGGTGAGCAGTTCTTC | CASSQDGRGEQFF
few | TRBJ2-1 | TRBV29-1 | 12 | TRBD2 | TGCAGCGTTGAGGGGGGGGACCATGAGCAGTTCTTC | CSVEGGDHEQFF
- | TRBJ2-7 | TRBV29-1 | 14 | - | TGCAGCGTTGAAGACGGAACAGGTACCTACGAGCAGTACTTC | CSVEDGTGTYEQYF
- | TRBJ2-1 | TRBV28 | 15 | TRBD2 | TGTGCCAGCACCCTGCTAGCGGGAGGTCGGTATGAGCAGTTCTTC | CASTLLAGGRYEQFF
few | TRBJ2-7 | TRBV7-9 | 12 | TRBD2 | TGTGCCAGCACCGGGACTACCTACGAGCAGTACTTC | CASTGTTYEQYF
- | TRBJ1-1 | TRBV29-1 | 14 | - | TGCAGCGTTGAAGATCAGCATGGTGTTTCTGTGGCTTTCTTT | CSVEDQHGVSVAFF
- | TRBJ2-3 | TRBV27 | 14 | - | TGTGCCAGCAGTTTATTCGGTGTACCAGATACGCAGTATTTT | CASSLFGVPDTQYF
few | TRBJ2-1 | TRBV27 | 11 | - | TGTGCCAGCGGGGGGTCAGGGGCCCAGCTCTTC | CASGGSGAQLF
- | TRBJ2-7 | TRBV5-1 | 13 | - | TGCGCCAGCAGCTTACAGGGTCCCTACGAGCAGTACTTC | CASSLQGPYEQYF
few | TRBJ2-1 | TRBV4-1 | 13 | - | TGCGCCAGCAGCCATGTCAAGGAATCAGAGCAGTTCTTC | CASSHVKESEQFF
- | TRBJ2-3 | TRBV7-9 | 16 | - | TGTGCCAGCAGCTTTATATCGGCAGACGGCACAGATACGCAGTATTTT | CASSFISADGTDTQYF
- | TRBJ2-7 | TRBV15 | 12 | - | TGTGCCACCAGCGAGACCGGGCCCGAGCAGTACTTC | CATSETGPEQYF
few | TRBJ1-1 | TRBV25-1 | 15 | - | TGTGCCAGCAGCCAACTAGAATCCGGGACACAAGAAGCTTTCTTT | CASSQLESGTQEAFF
once | TRBJ2-4 | TRBV5-4 | 16 | TRBD1 | TGTGCCAGCAGCTCTGGGACAGGGGGAGCCAAAAACATTCAGTACTTC | CASSSGTGGAKNIQYF